This TCR beta chain emerged from a study of T cells expressing NK-cell markers. Reprocessing the 5' RACE reads, TCRdb reports a single entry for every CDR3 protein and omits DNA. Its clone listing holds about 550,000 distinct CDR3 sequences. Looked up from germline, CDR1 is SGHRS and CDR2 is YFSETQ. There are 16 residues in the CDR3. The sequenced material came from blood T cells: a sorted CD56 or NKG2C T cell subset, CD4+ or CD8+ T cells, or bulk PBMC T cells (not recorded which). The TCR originated in a man between 18 and 29 years old in good health. The chain uses TRBV5-1 and TRBJ2-1; the TCRdb D gene call, TRBD2, has no DNA to confirm it. The chain's CDR3 is CASSPRLAGGVNEQFF.